This entry concerns a single T cell receptor beta chain. Per the original data handling: Estimation of nucleated cell counts relied on the amplification of reference gene primers. TCRdb's copy holds only in-frame clones and misses some; the assay was immunoSEQ multiplex PCR. V and J calls and clone size are copied from that table; D and trimming were computed from the DNA. The table records 30,000 or so clones, 80% to 90% of them present only once. The sample belongs to a study of blood T cell repertoires in COVID-19. Study-wide context: Acute and convalescent COVID-19 samples came from the United States, Italy and Spain. PBMCs, B-cell-depleted T cells, or T cells were the source of the cDNA or gDNA that made up the material.

This CDR3 region has 14 residues. The trim removed 4 bases at V and 9 bases at J, leaving 8 bases unmatched. CDR1 is SGHTA, CDR2 FQGTGA, per germline. The sequenced sample consisted of peripheral blood. The chain is built from TRBV7-3 and TRBJ2-1, with 8 bases identical to TRBD1. This receptor was obtained from a man aged 60-69 years with active COVID-19. The DNA for the CDR3 is TGTGCCAGCAGCTCCCTCACCGACAGGGGTGAGCAGTTCTTC. Translated, it gives CASSSLTDRGEQFF.